Below, one T cell receptor (beta chain) is given with its context. No cognate antigen has been identified for it. No much larger clone exists at a distance of one base, and base qualities are not known. These data come from a study of Ad26.COV2.S vaccination and SARS-CoV-2 variants (dated by TCRdb to about 2021). Study-level background: The specificity and breadth of SARS-CoV-2-reactive T cell receptors after Ad26.COV2.S vaccination were assessed by TCRbeta repertoire sequencing. The TCR-sequenced set comprised approximately 32 samples: some 19 Ad26.COV2.S vaccine recipients, 5 placebo recipients and 8 SARS-CoV-2 convalescent individuals. What the research found in general, with its limitations: After vaccination, spike-specific CD8+ and CD4+ T cell responses were reported to show substantial breadth. Ad26.COV2.S recipients had higher spike-specific TCR breadth than placebo recipients (P = 0.0014). Vaccine and placebo recipients had comparable non-spike TCR breadth, which fits with the vaccine containing only spike. The authors noted that the TCR breadth and depth analyses may have underestimated total T cell responses.

The intended sense of this specimen's time point label: individuals recovered from natural SARS-CoV-2 infection. The cysteine opens and the phenylalanine closes a CDR3 of 14 amino acids. The CDR3 DNA has 42 bases and is translated from base 1. From V the trimming removes 3 bases and from J it removes 5 bases, while the gene matches leave 8 bases of the junction unaccounted for. CDR1 SGHRS and CDR2 YFSETQ were looked up in the germline V gene. The immunoSEQ Assay was used to sequence TCRbeta CDR3 regions. After extraction, genomic DNA underwent amplification by bias-controlled multiplex PCR, followed by high-throughput sequencing. The study's own analysis went as follows. Collapsing and filtering of sequences were performed to quantify the absolute abundance of each unique TCRbeta CDR3 region. T cell fraction was estimated by normalizing TCRbeta template counts to usable DNA, with usable DNA measured through amplification of reference genes found in all nucleated cells. Repertoire TCRs were annotated as SARS-CoV-2-specific by exact matching of V gene, CDR3 amino acid sequence and J gene to a known reactive TCR set. The reference SARS-CoV-2 TCR set was obtained from MIRA and was filtered for enrichment in COVID-19-positive ImmuneCODE repertoires, whereby public or cross-reactive TCRs were removed. Drawing on the MIRA antigens, annotated TCRs were analysed further at the level of specific ORF or position within ORF. Breadth was defined as annotated unique rearrangements over total unique productive rearrangements; depth was the summed frequency of those rearrangements. Two-sided Wilcoxon rank-sum tests were used to compare TCR breadth between groups. What TCRdb holds here is the immuneACCESS table cut down to in-frame rearrangements. Part of the clones is not present; checked against another copy, under half of the missing clones reflect an unresolved V gene, and the others are unexplained. That table supplies the V and J calls and clone size; D and trimming were determined from the DNA. The sample contains over 85,000 clones, about 78% of them found a single time. The top ten constitute roughly 17% of the sample.

Here the sequenced sample was peripheral blood, taken after recovery from COVID-19. The TCR originated in a human donor who had recovered from COVID-19. This sequence uses TRBV5-1 and TRBJ2-7; 7 middle bases align to TRBD1. The DNA sequence is as follows: TGCGCCAGCAGCTCCCGGGACAGAAAGGACGAGCAGTACTTC. Translated, this gives CASSSRDRKDEQYF.